The clone carrying this TCR beta chain has just one count. Original methodology: Reference gene primer amplification in the assay estimated nucleated cell counts. Here immunoSEQ multiplex PCR was the method, and the copy in TCRdb shows in-frame clones only, minus some. Clone size and the V and J calls come from that table; the DNA yielded D and trimming. Among roughly 210,000 clones listed, about 88% were seen once. This sample stems from a study of blood T cell repertoires in COVID-19. As for the study in general: The United States, Italy and Spain supplied acute and convalescent COVID-19 samples. T cells, B-cell-depleted T cells, or PBMCs supplied cDNA or gDNA.

In germline, CDR1 is GTSNPN, CDR2 SVGIG (reference sequence). With 2 bases removed from V and 0 bases from J, the gap between germline ends came to 13 bases. This CDR3 comprises 15 residues. The chain recombines TRBV30 with TRBJ1-1; weak D call: TRBD1 (5 bases). What was sequenced was peripheral blood. This sequence originates from a man aged 70-80 years with acute or convalescent COVID-19. The CDR3 protein is CAWSIAGRLNTEAFF. The DNA of the CDR3 is TGTGCCTGGAGTATAGCGGGACGGCTGAACACTGAAGCTTTCTTT.